These T cell receptor beta chains were read from a single sample in a study of T cell repertoires in cytomegalovirus infection. TCRdb analysed the reads with MiXCR anew, one entry per CDR3 protein. Of about 920,000 distinct CDR3 sequences listed, around 32% are singletons. No cognate antigen is known for these TCRs. The input for sequencing was cultured CD8+ T cells from PBMCs, taken from culture after CMV antigen stimulation. These receptors originate from a human donor in good health (CMV status not recorded). Some clones in this sample may be carry-over from other donors' samples. Each CDR3 is given with its conserved first and last residue. Each record gives: CDR3 protein, J gene, clone size, V gene. Some rows mark clone size as missing; the rest say once, few, many or name a class of expanded clone.

CDR3aa: CASSIVHSDLHF
j_gene: TRBJ1-6
abundance: NA
v_gene: TRBV19

CDR3aa: CASSPSRAVYNEQFF
j_gene: TRBJ2-1
abundance: many
v_gene: TRBV7-6

CDR3aa: CASSFAGSGNEQFF
j_gene: TRBJ2-1
abundance: NA
v_gene: TRBV7-3

CDR3aa: CASKMNRGLNYGYTF
j_gene: TRBJ1-2
abundance: few
v_gene: TRBV27

CDR3aa: CASSPNPGENTEAFF
j_gene: TRBJ1-1
abundance: NA
v_gene: TRBV5-4

CDR3aa: CSVGTGDSYEQYF
j_gene: TRBJ2-7
abundance: few
v_gene: TRBV29-1

CDR3aa: CASSFTQGAREKLFF
j_gene: TRBJ1-4
abundance: few
v_gene: TRBV5-6

CDR3aa: CASSQTAGTGVNQPQHF
j_gene: TRBJ1-5
abundance: NA
v_gene: TRBV4-1

CDR3aa: CASSIVPGQYNEQFF
j_gene: TRBJ2-1
abundance: few
v_gene: TRBV19

CDR3aa: CASSPGGGGAADTQYF
j_gene: TRBJ2-3
abundance: few
v_gene: TRBV7-9

CDR3aa: CASSLGDPDPPYNEQFF
j_gene: TRBJ2-1
abundance: many
v_gene: TRBV7-6

CDR3aa: CATNRSESGTSNTGELFF
j_gene: TRBJ2-2
abundance: NA
v_gene: TRBV15

CDR3aa: CASSLNRAYSNQPQHF
j_gene: TRBJ1-5
abundance: many
v_gene: TRBV7-2

CDR3aa: CASSLSPWGNSPLHF
j_gene: TRBJ1-6
abundance: few
v_gene: TRBV27

CDR3aa: CASTQTHPGVDADTQYF
j_gene: TRBJ2-3
abundance: NA
v_gene: TRBV27

CDR3aa: CASSAGWTEAFF
j_gene: TRBJ1-1
abundance: many
v_gene: TRBV19

CDR3aa: CASSSHYTDTQYF
j_gene: TRBJ2-3
abundance: NA
v_gene: TRBV5-4

CDR3aa: CASSLGLAVNTQYF
j_gene: TRBJ2-3
abundance: NA
v_gene: TRBV5-1

CDR3aa: CASSQDRWGSLFTEAFF
j_gene: TRBJ1-1
abundance: NA
v_gene: TRBV4-1

CDR3aa: CASSLGGLDRPNSPLHF
j_gene: TRBJ1-6
abundance: NA
v_gene: TRBV5-6